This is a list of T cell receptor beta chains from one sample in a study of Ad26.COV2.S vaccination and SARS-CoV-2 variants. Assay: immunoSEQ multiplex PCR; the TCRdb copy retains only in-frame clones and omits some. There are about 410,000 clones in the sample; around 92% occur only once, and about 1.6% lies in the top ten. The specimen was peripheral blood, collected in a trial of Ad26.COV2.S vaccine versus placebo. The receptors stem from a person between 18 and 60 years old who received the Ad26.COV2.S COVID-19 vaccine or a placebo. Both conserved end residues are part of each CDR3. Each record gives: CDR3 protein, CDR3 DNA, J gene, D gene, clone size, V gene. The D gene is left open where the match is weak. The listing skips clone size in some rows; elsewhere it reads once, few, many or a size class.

CDR3 protein: CASSFLLDLNTEAFF
CDR3 DNA: TGTGCCAGCAGTTTCCTTTTGGATCTGAACACTGAAGCTTTCTTT
J gene: TRBJ1-1
D gene: -
clone size: -
V gene: TRBV28

CDR3 protein: CAIRPLEGGPNTGELFF
CDR3 DNA: TGTGCCATCAGACCCCTAGAAGGGGGCCCGAACACCGGGGAGCTGTTTTTT
J gene: TRBJ2-2
D gene: TRBD1
clone size: -
V gene: TRBV10-3

CDR3 protein: CASSPTSGSYEQYF
CDR3 DNA: TGTGCCAGCAGTCCGACTAGCGGGAGTTACGAGCAGTACTTC
J gene: TRBJ2-7
D gene: TRBD2
clone size: -
V gene: TRBV6-2/TRBV6-3

CDR3 protein: CASRGYTYTSYEQYF
CDR3 DNA: TGTGCCAGCAGAGGGTACACGTATACTTCCTACGAGCAGTACTTC
J gene: TRBJ2-7
D gene: -
clone size: -
V gene: TRBV2

CDR3 protein: CASSTPGEGYGYTF
CDR3 DNA: TGTGCCAGTAGTACCCCGGGGGAGGGCTATGGCTACACCTTC
J gene: TRBJ1-2
D gene: -
clone size: -
V gene: TRBV19

CDR3 protein: CASSEGLAEGTDTQYF
CDR3 DNA: TGCGCCAGCAGTGAGGGGCTAGCGGAGGGCACAGATACGCAGTATTTT
J gene: TRBJ2-3
D gene: TRBD2
clone size: -
V gene: TRBV10-2

CDR3 protein: CASSPSPGQGSTDTQYF
CDR3 DNA: TGTGCCAGCAGCCCCAGCCCAGGGCAGGGTTCCACAGATACGCAGTATTTT
J gene: TRBJ2-3
D gene: -
clone size: once
V gene: TRBV6-4

CDR3 protein: CASSLNSGGRGETQYF
CDR3 DNA: TGTGCCAGCAGCTTAAACAGCGGGGGGCGAGGCGAGACCCAGTACTTC
J gene: TRBJ2-5
D gene: TRBD2
clone size: -
V gene: TRBV5-6

CDR3 protein: CASSIDPGQGSIGNTIYF
CDR3 DNA: TGTGCCAGCAGCATAGACCCGGGACAGGGTTCTATTGGAAACACCATATATTTT
J gene: TRBJ1-3
D gene: TRBD1
clone size: -
V gene: TRBV5-6

CDR3 protein: CASSVGVAGANGDEQFF
CDR3 DNA: TGTGCCAGCAGCGTAGGTGTAGCGGGGGCCAACGGGGATGAGCAGTTCTTC
J gene: TRBJ2-1
D gene: TRBD2
clone size: -
V gene: TRBV9

CDR3 protein: CASSQDGTGSSPYEQYF
CDR3 DNA: TGCGCCAGCAGCCAAGACGGGACAGGGAGTTCCCCCTACGAGCAGTACTTC
J gene: TRBJ2-7
D gene: TRBD1
clone size: once
V gene: TRBV4-3

CDR3 protein: CASSYSMWLGKETQYF
CDR3 DNA: TGTGCCAGCAGTTACTCGATGTGGCTAGGGAAAGAGACCCAGTACTTC
J gene: TRBJ2-5
D gene: -
clone size: once
V gene: TRBV6-5

CDR3 protein: CASSPYMGDEKLFF
CDR3 DNA: TGTGCCAGCAGCCCGTACATGGGTGATGAAAAACTGTTTTTT
J gene: TRBJ1-4
D gene: -
clone size: once
V gene: TRBV3-1/TRBV3-2

CDR3 protein: CASSLGPGQNQPQHF
CDR3 DNA: TGTGCCAGCAGCTTGGGCCCAGGACAGAATCAGCCCCAGCATTTT
J gene: TRBJ1-5
D gene: -
clone size: few
V gene: TRBV11-2

CDR3 protein: CASSAYRDGRRDTQYF
CDR3 DNA: TGTGCCAGCAGCGCCTATCGGGACGGACGCAGAGATACGCAGTATTTT
J gene: TRBJ2-3
D gene: -
clone size: -
V gene: TRBV7-6

CDR3 protein: CASSHTALSYEQYF
CDR3 DNA: TGTGCCAGCAGCCACACTGCTCTCTCCTACGAGCAGTACTTC
J gene: TRBJ2-7
D gene: -
clone size: -
V gene: TRBV3-1/TRBV3-2

CDR3 protein: CASSMHRITNEKLFF
CDR3 DNA: TGTGCCAGTAGTATGCACAGGATAACTAATGAAAAACTGTTTTTT
J gene: TRBJ1-4
D gene: -
clone size: -
V gene: TRBV19

CDR3 protein: CASSYSRDDTDTQYF
CDR3 DNA: TGTGCCAGCAGTTACTCGAGGGACGACACAGATACGCAGTATTTT
J gene: TRBJ2-3
D gene: -
clone size: -
V gene: TRBV6-5

CDR3 protein: CASSLAIGGAYTEAFF
CDR3 DNA: TGTGCCAGCAGCTTAGCGATAGGGGGCGCTTACACTGAAGCTTTCTTT
J gene: TRBJ1-1
D gene: TRBD1
clone size: -
V gene: TRBV7-9

CDR3 protein: CASNRIAGVDNEQFF
CDR3 DNA: TGTGCCAGCAACAGGATAGCGGGGGTAGATAATGAGCAGTTCTTC
J gene: TRBJ2-1
D gene: TRBD2
clone size: -
V gene: TRBV7-9

CDR3 protein: CASSQVFTANTGELFF
CDR3 DNA: TGTGCCAGCAGCCAAGTTTTCACCGCGAACACCGGGGAGCTGTTTTTT
J gene: TRBJ2-2
D gene: -
clone size: -
V gene: TRBV3-1/TRBV3-2

CDR3 protein: CASSEFGRYGYTF
CDR3 DNA: TGTGCCAGCAGTGAATTCGGAAGATATGGCTACACCTTC
J gene: TRBJ1-2
D gene: -
clone size: -
V gene: TRBV6-1

CDR3 protein: CASSEMTGMYNEQFF
CDR3 DNA: TGCGCCAGCAGTGAGATGACGGGGATGTACAATGAGCAGTTCTTC
J gene: TRBJ2-1
D gene: -
clone size: -
V gene: TRBV10-2

CDR3 protein: CASSPSGREETQYF
CDR3 DNA: TGTGCCAGCAGCCCAAGCGGCCGCGAAGAGACCCAGTACTTC
J gene: TRBJ2-5
D gene: -
clone size: -
V gene: TRBV3-1/TRBV3-2

CDR3 protein: CASSFPPNEKLFF
CDR3 DNA: TGTGCCAGCAGCTTTCCTCCTAATGAAAAACTGTTTTTT
J gene: TRBJ1-4
D gene: -
clone size: -
V gene: TRBV7-2

CDR3 protein: CATSIGQGTDTQYF
CDR3 DNA: TGTGCCACCAGTATCGGACAGGGAACAGATACGCAGTATTTT
J gene: TRBJ2-3
D gene: TRBD1
clone size: -
V gene: TRBV24-1

CDR3 protein: CASSLMDSNNSPLHF
CDR3 DNA: TGCGCCAGCAGTCTTATGGACAGTAATAATTCACCCCTCCACTTT
J gene: TRBJ1-6
D gene: -
clone size: -
V gene: TRBV5-1

CDR3 protein: CASLGQGRVGGSPLHF
CDR3 DNA: TGTGCCAGTTTGGGACAGGGAAGGGTCGGGGGTTCACCCCTCCACTTT
J gene: TRBJ1-6
D gene: TRBD1
clone size: -
V gene: TRBV28

CDR3 protein: CASRSGFLNEQFF
CDR3 DNA: TGCGCCAGCCGTAGTGGGTTCCTCAATGAGCAGTTCTTC
J gene: TRBJ2-1
D gene: -
clone size: once
V gene: TRBV4-1

CDR3 protein: CASSQATSGGVADTQYF
CDR3 DNA: TGTGCCAGCAGCCAGGCGACTAGCGGGGGTGTAGCAGATACGCAGTATTTT
J gene: TRBJ2-3
D gene: TRBD2
clone size: -
V gene: TRBV4-2

CDR3 protein: CASSQGEPYNEQFF
CDR3 DNA: TGTGCCAGCAGCCAAGGGGAACCCTACAATGAGCAGTTCTTC
J gene: TRBJ2-1
D gene: -
clone size: many
V gene: TRBV7-9